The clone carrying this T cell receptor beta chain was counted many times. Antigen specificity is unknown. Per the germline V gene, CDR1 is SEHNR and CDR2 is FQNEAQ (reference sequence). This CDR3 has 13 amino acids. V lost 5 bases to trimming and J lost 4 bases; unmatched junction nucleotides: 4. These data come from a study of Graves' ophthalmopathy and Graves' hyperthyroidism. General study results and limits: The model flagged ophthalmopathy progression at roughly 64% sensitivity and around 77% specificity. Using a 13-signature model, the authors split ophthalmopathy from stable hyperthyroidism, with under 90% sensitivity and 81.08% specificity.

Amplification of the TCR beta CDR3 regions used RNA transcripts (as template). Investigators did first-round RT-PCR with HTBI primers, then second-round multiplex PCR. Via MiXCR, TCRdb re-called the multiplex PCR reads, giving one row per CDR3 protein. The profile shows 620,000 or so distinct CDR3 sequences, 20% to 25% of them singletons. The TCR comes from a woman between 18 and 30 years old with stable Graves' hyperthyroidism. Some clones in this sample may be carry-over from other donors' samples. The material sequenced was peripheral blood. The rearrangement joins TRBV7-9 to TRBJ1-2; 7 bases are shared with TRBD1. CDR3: CASSEGQTYGYTF. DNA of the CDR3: TGTGCCAGCAGCGAGGGACAGACCTATGGCTACACCTTC.